The 32 T cell receptor beta chains given below trace back to one sample, sequenced in a study of blood T cells in healthy people across ages (dated by TCRdb to the mid-2010s). Library creation used 5' RACE. Sequencer: Illumina HiSeq 2500. A second PCR of roughly 7 to 11 cycles was performed with a sample-barcoded 5' primer and a J-beta primer mix. The public reads were run again by TCRdb, first through fastp at Q25 and then through MiXCR, and only productive beta chains were kept. Each record represents a unique CDR3 protein, reported with the most common genes and DNA among its rows. The sample table records about 780,000 distinct CDR3 sequences; 20% to 30% of these occur just once. The top ten clonotypes cover under 3% of the sample. The same data also contributed to another study, on T cells of mothers and their children.

The sequencing sample was made of blood. These receptors were taken from a boy younger than 18 in good health.

This clonotype was counted only a few times. The gene calls are TRBV20-1 and TRBJ2-1, with a possible D match to TRBD1 (6 bases). The DNA end is more similar to TRBJ2-7, so the J call may be wrong. The CDR3 length is 11 residues. Germline CDR1 DFQATT, CDR2 SNEGSKA (reference sequence). The CDR3 here is CSVIQGNEQYF. As DNA, the CDR3 is TGCAGTGTCATACAGGGAAACGAGCAGTACTTC.

CDR3 in amino acids: CAWSVRGEKLFF. The CDR3 DNA is TGTGCCTGGAGTGTACGAGGTGAAAAACTGTTTTTT. V is TRBV30 and J is TRBJ1-4; the D is unclear. CDR3 length equals 12 residues. Trimming stripped 0 bases from V and 7 bases from J, with 6 bases between. The V gene's germline CDR1 is GTSNPN and CDR2 SVGIG (reference sequence).

DNA of the CDR3: TGCAGTGCTAGAGAGCCCCCGGGGGCGCAGTACTTC. Translating gives CSAREPPGAQYF. The rearrangement uses TRBV20-1 and TRBJ2-5; D tentatively reads TRBD1 or TRBD2 (6 bases each). Trimming cost V 0 bases and J 11 bases, with 13 bases left between them. The germline gives CDR1 DFQATT, CDR2 SNEGSKA (reference sequence). CDR3 size: 12 residues.

The genes are TRBV7-9 and TRBJ1-2, with D possibly being TRBD1 (5 bases). The CDR3 is 15 amino acids. V was cut by 2 bases and J by 6 bases, with 16 bases left in between. CDR1 SEHNR and CDR2 FQNEAQ come from the germline V gene (reference sequence). CDR3 nucleotides: TGTGCCAGCAGCTTACAGGGTTCTATTCCTCATGGCTACACCTTC. It specifies CASSLQGSIPHGYTF. Combining the CDR3 with reference TRBV7-9 and TRBJ1-2 gives the whole variable domain DTGVSQNPRHKITKRGQNVTFRCDPISEHNRLYWYRQTLGQGPEFLTYFQNEAQLEKSRLLSDRFSAERPKGSFSTLEIQRTEQGDSAMYLCASSLQGSIPHGYTFGSGTRLTVV.

The chain recombines TRBV20-1 with TRBJ2-3, with 7 bases that match TRBD2. CDR3 length: 13 residues. With V trimmed by 3 bases and J by 2 bases, 2 bases remained unmatched. Germline-derived CDR1 and CDR2 are DFQATT and SNEGSKA (reference sequence). The CDR3 region is CSASGGTTDTQYF. CDR3 sequence (DNA): TGCAGTGCTAGCGGGGGGACCACAGATACGCAGTATTTT.

This clonotype has only a few counts. The chain is built from TRBV6-4 and TRBJ2-4, with D possibly matching TRBD1 (6 bases). Trimming stripped 4 bases from V and 7 bases from J, with 20 bases between. The length of the CDR3 is 16 residues. CDR1 and CDR2 from the germline V gene are MRHNA and SNTAGT. As DNA, the CDR3 is TGTGCCAGCAGTGTACCCGATTTAGACAGGAGGAACATTCAGTACTTC. It yields the protein CASSVPDLDRRNIQYF.

J is TRBJ2-7 and V is TRBV6-2 or TRBV6-3; 11 bases are shared with TRBD1. CDR1 is MNHEY and CDR2 is SVGEGT in the germline V gene. V was clipped by 8 bases and J by 4 bases; unmatched bases: 13. This CDR3 is 16 amino acids long. CDR3 region: CASLSTGDRGIYEQYF. CDR3 in DNA: TGTGCCAGCCTCTCGACGGGGGACAGGGGGATATACGAGCAGTACTTC.

CDR3 coding DNA: TGTGCCATCAGTGAGTCGGAGGTCGCCAAAGCCAAAAACATTCAGTACTTC. Protein: CAISESEVAKAKNIQYF. The gene calls are TRBV10-3 and TRBJ2-4, with D possibly being TRBD2 (5 bases). Germline-derived CDR1 and CDR2 are ENHRY and SYGVKD. Trimming shortened V by 0 bases and J by 0 bases, and 12 bases separated the two germline ends. CDR3 size: 17 residues.

The V and J genes are TRBV12-3 or TRBV12-4 and TRBJ1-4; TRBD1 might be the D (5 bases). This CDR3 is built from 13 residues. V lost 6 bases to trimming and J lost 4 bases, with 9 bases between them. CDR3 sequence reads: CASRGQINEKLFF. The CDR3 DNA reads TGTGCCAGCAGGGGGCAGATTAATGAAAAACTGTTTTTT.

This clonotype came up a few times. The chain recombines TRBV14 with TRBJ1-1; D is uncertain. V lost 4 bases, J lost 6 bases, and 15 bases lay in between. There are 14 residues in the CDR3. CDR1 SGHDN and CDR2 FVKESK come from the germline V gene. The DNA for the CDR3 is TGTGCCAGCAGCCCAACCTCGACGAGGCCTGAAGCTTTCTTT. It encodes CASSPTSTRPEAFF.

The chain couples TRBV30 to TRBJ2-5; D ambiguous. V gave up 0 bases and J gave up 1 base, with 9 bases separating them. Germline values: CDR1 GTSNPN, CDR2 SVGIG (reference sequence). The CDR3 extends over 14 amino acids. CDR3 sequence: CAWSVGRFQETQYF. CDR3 nucleotide sequence: TGTGCCTGGAGTGTGGGCCGGTTCCAAGAGACCCAGTACTTC.

In its sample, this clonotype was seen a few times. V is TRBV19 and J is TRBJ2-1; D remains ambiguous. The J call is uncertain, as TRBJ2-7 better fits the DNA end. The germline V gene has CDR1 LNHDA and CDR2 SQIVND (reference sequence). There are 14 residues in the CDR3. CDR3 DNA sequence: TGTGCCAGTAGTATTAGCTTCACAGCTTACGAGCAGTACTTC. It encodes CASSISFTAYEQYF.

This clonotype was detected only a few times. This sequence joins TRBV5-6 and TRBJ2-1; the match to TRBD2 covers 8 bases. The CDR3 consists of 18 residues. The V and J ends lost 5 bases and 1 base, in that order; junction bases with no gene match: 14. Germline V lookup: CDR1 SGHDT, CDR2 YYEEEE. CDR3 nucleotide sequence: TGTGCCAGCAGACTGGTCAGGGCGGGGGGTCCTTCCTACAATGAGCAGTTCTTC. Translating it yields CASRLVRAGGPSYNEQFF.

The rearrangement uses TRBV27 and TRBJ2-1, with a possible D match to TRBD2 (5 bases). The V end lost 4 bases, the J end lost 14 bases, and 12 bases lay between the germline ends. There are 11 residues in the CDR3. Germline V gene data show CDR1 as MNHEY and CDR2 as SMNVEV (reference sequence). The CDR3 coding sequence is TGTGCCAGCAGTTCTGGCCAGGAGGAGTTCTTC. This codes for CASSSGQEEFF.

The rearrangement uses TRBV14 and TRBJ2-1; D possibly uses TRBD1 or TRBD2 (5 bases each). CDR3 length: 16 residues. Trimming removed 1 base at V and 6 bases at J, with 16 bases between. The germline V gene has CDR1 SGHDN and CDR2 FVKESK. CDR3 sequence: CASSQGLGEYFNEQFF. The CDR3 DNA reads as TGTGCCAGCAGCCAAGGTTTGGGGGAGTATTTCAATGAGCAGTTCTTC.

V is TRBV10-3 and J is TRBJ1-2; 7 bases agree with TRBD1. This CDR3 spans 17 amino acids. V lost 4 bases and J lost 14; bases outside the gene matches: 25. Germline V gene sequence: CDR1 ENHRY, CDR2 SYGVKD. CDR3 in amino acids: CAISGRSRDSPRWLVTF. The CDR3 coding sequence is TGTGCCATCAGTGGACGGTCCCGGGACAGCCCCCGGTGGTTAGTTACCTTC.

This clonotype showed up just a few times. J is TRBJ1-2 and V is TRBV29-1, with TRBD1 as a possible D gene (5 bases). The ends were cut back, 3 bases at V and 4 bases at J, with 18 bases in the middle. Germline loops: CDR1 SQVTM, CDR2 ANQGSEA. CDR3 size: 15 residues. The CDR3 is CSVEKMGEFGYGYTF. The DNA for the CDR3 is TGCAGCGTTGAGAAGATGGGGGAGTTTGGCTATGGCTACACCTTC.

This clonotype was picked up a small number of times. The V gene is TRBV12-5, the J gene TRBJ1-1; possible D gene TRBD1, 5 bases. Trimming stripped 5 bases from V and 6 bases from J, with 19 bases between. Germline CDR1 and CDR2: LGHNT and FRNRAP. This CDR3 is built from 15 residues. The chain's CDR3 is CASGGAGRGFSEAFF. The CDR3 DNA is TGTGCTAGTGGTGGGGCGGGGAGGGGATTTTCTGAAGCTTTCTTT.

V gene TRBV20-1 combines with J gene TRBJ1-2; perhaps TRBD1 as D (6 bases). The germline V gene encodes CDR1 DFQATT and CDR2 SNEGSKA (reference sequence). The CDR3 covers 18 residues. Trimming removed 0 bases from V and 3 bases from J, with 23 bases in between. The CDR3 nucleotides read TGCAGTGCTAGAGATCAGGGACGGGGGGCCCCTACATACTATGGCTACACCTTC. Amino acid sequence: CSARDQGRGAPTYYGYTF.

This chain joins TRBV7-6 and TRBJ2-1, with 11 bases identical to TRBD2. With 3 bases clipped from V and 4 bases from J, the junction kept 5 bases outside the gene matches. Looked up from germline, CDR1 is SGHVS and CDR2 is FNYEAQ. This CDR3 is built from 16 residues. CDR3 bases: TGTGCCAGCAGCTTTTCTAGCGGGGGGCCTTACAATGAGCAGTTCTTC. It yields the protein CASSFSSGGPYNEQFF.

This sequence joins TRBV11-2 and TRBJ2-7; tentatively, D is TRBD1 (7 bases). V was shortened by 5 bases and J by 4 bases, with 12 bases between the two germline ends. Germline CDR1 SGHAT, CDR2 FQNNGV. The CDR3 sequence is 13 residues long. The chain's CDR3 is CASSTRGRYEQYF. CDR3 DNA sequence: TGTGCCAGCAGCACCAGGGGGAGGTACGAGCAGTACTTC.

The CDR3 nucleotides are TGTGCCAGCAGTTTACGGCGGACGCGGGTGCGGGGCTACACCTTC. Protein sequence: CASSLRRTRVRGYTF. V usage is TRBV12-3 or TRBV12-4 and J usage is TRBJ1-2; D call uncertain. Deletions cut 2 bases from V and 8 bases from J, with 18 bases between. CDR3 length: 15 residues.

In this sample, this clonotype turned up many times. The V gene is TRBV7-6, the J gene TRBJ2-5; the match to TRBD2 covers 11 bases. The junction had 13 bases not matched to a gene; V was cut back by 6 bases and J by 10 bases. The CDR3 totals 15 residues. Per the germline V gene, CDR1 is SGHVS and CDR2 is FNYEAQ. The CDR3 nucleotides are TGTGCCAGCAGTACTAGCGGGGGAAGACTAGCGGTCCAGTACTTC. Its protein is CASSTSGGRLAVQYF.

Here the CDR3 reads CASSPLGQQPYEQYF. Written as DNA, the CDR3 is TGTGCCAGCAGCCCCCTGGGTCAGCAACCCTACGAGCAGTACTTC. The rearrangement joins TRBV7-9 to TRBJ2-7; D ambiguous. Trimming stripped 5 bases from V and 2 bases from J, with 16 bases between. From germline, CDR1 is SEHNR and CDR2 FQNEAQ (reference sequence). This CDR3 spans 15 amino acids.

The chain combines TRBV28 with TRBJ1-2; D may be TRBD1 (6 bases). Trimming left V 5 bases short and J 10 bases short, with 14 bases between. CDR1 and CDR2 from the germline V gene are MDHEN and SYDVKM. The CDR3 is 12 residues long. The CDR3 DNA reads as TGTGCCAGCAGTACGGGACAATACCCCTACACCTTC. It yields the protein CASSTGQYPYTF.

A few counts support this clonotype. The chain couples TRBV18 to TRBJ2-2; 7 positions agree with TRBD2. This CDR3 is 17 amino acids long. Germline CDR1 KGHSH, CDR2 LQKENI. V dropped 1 base and J dropped 3; count of bases not matched to a gene: 8. The DNA of the CDR3 is TGTGCCAGCTCACCACAAGGAGGAGCGGGGCACACCGGGGAGCTGTTTTTT. It is translated as CASSPQGGAGHTGELFF. Full variable domain (remainder filled in from reference TRBV18 and TRBJ2-2): NAGVMQNPRHLVRRRGQEARLRCSPMKGHSHVYWYRQLPEEGLKFMVYLQKENIIDESGMPKERFSAEFPKEGPSILRIQQVVRGDSAAYFCASSPQGGAGHTGELFFGEGSRLTVL.

This clonotype was found a few times. The CDR3 is CASRGTEAFF. In DNA form, the CDR3 reads TGCGCCAGCAGGGGGACTGAAGCTTTCTTT. The V call is TRBV5-1, the J call TRBJ1-1, with D uncertain. This CDR3 region has 10 residues. Germline CDR1 and CDR2: SGHRS and YFSETQ. V was pared by 5 bases and J by 5 bases, with 4 bases between. Together with reference TRBV5-1 and TRBJ1-1, the CDR3 gives the full variable domain: KAGVTQTPRYLIKTRGQQVTLSCSPISGHRSVSWYQQTPGQGLQFLFEYFSETQRNKGNFPGRFSGRQFSNSRSEMNVSTLELGDSALYLCASRGTEAFFGQGTRLTVV.

In the case of this clonotype: The junction and the germline gene differ at one end; a read error may be behind it. The chain joins TRBV7-8 to TRBJ2-5; 9 nucleotides align to TRBD1. Germline CDR1 SGHVS, CDR2 FQNEAQ. This CDR3 region has 16 residues. Here the CDR3 reads CASGLSPGQGRETQYF. DNA for the CDR3: TGTGCCAGCGGCTTATCGCCGGGACAGGGTCGAGAGACCCAGTACTTC.

In its sample, this clonotype was seen a few times. This chain joins TRBV20-1 and TRBJ2-7; D remains ambiguous. The germline gives CDR1 DFQATT, CDR2 SNEGSKA (reference sequence). CDR3 size: 12 residues. V gave up 0 bases and J gave up 2 bases, with 5 bases separating them. In nucleotides, the CDR3 is TGCAGTGCTAGAGATACCCCCTACGAGCAGTACTTC. Translated: CSARDTPYEQYF.

This clonotype has only a few counts. The chain has TRBV6-5 and TRBJ2-7; D may correspond to TRBD1 or TRBD2 (6 bases each). The germline V and J ends were trimmed by 11 bases and 6 bases, with 17 bases remaining between them. The CDR3 extends over 12 amino acids. Germline CDR1 is MNHEY and CDR2 is SVGAGI. The CDR3 loop is CAVRRGVGEQYF. As DNA, the CDR3 is TGTGCCGTCAGAAGGGGGGTCGGCGAGCAGTACTTC.

This clonotype has ten or more counts. The DNA of the CDR3 is TGTGCCATCAAGTCGGGACAGGGGGCATCCTACGAGCAGTACTTC. It codes for CAIKSGQGASYEQYF. This chain links TRBV10-3 with TRBJ2-7; 12 nucleotides match TRBD1. The CDR3 spans 15 residues. CDR1 and CDR2 (germline): ENHRY, SYGVKD. With V trimmed by 7 bases and J by 1 base, 5 bases remained unmatched.

This chain uses TRBV5-1 with TRBJ2-7; D is unresolved. The germline gives CDR1 SGHRS, CDR2 YFSETQ. This CDR3 comprises 15 residues. V was pared by 0 bases and J by 0 bases, with 10 bases between. CDR3 in amino acids: CASSLGSTDSYEQYF. Here the CDR3 DNA reads TGCGCCAGCAGCTTGGGCAGCACCGACTCCTACGAGCAGTACTTC.